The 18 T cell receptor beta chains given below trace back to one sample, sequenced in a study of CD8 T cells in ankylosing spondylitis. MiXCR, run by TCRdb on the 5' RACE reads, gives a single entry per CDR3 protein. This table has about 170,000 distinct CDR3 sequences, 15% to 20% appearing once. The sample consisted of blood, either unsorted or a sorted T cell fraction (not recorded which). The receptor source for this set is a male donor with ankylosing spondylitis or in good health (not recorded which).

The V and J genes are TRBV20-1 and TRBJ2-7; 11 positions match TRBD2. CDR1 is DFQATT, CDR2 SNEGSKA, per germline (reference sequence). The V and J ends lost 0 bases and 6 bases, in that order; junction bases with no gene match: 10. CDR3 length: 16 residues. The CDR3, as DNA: TGCAGTGCTAGAGATTTCCTAGCGGGAGGAGGGCTCGAGCAGTACTTC. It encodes CSARDFLAGGGLEQYF.

Written as DNA, the CDR3 is TGTGCCAGCTCTCCGACAGGCTTGTCGAACTATGGCTACACCTTC. It translates to CASSPTGLSNYGYTF. V is TRBV18 and J is TRBJ1-2, with TRBD1 as a possible D gene (6 bases). This CDR3 region has 15 residues. V dropped 6 bases and J dropped 2 bases, with 16 bases sitting between them. CDR1 is KGHSH and CDR2 is LQKENI in the germline V gene.

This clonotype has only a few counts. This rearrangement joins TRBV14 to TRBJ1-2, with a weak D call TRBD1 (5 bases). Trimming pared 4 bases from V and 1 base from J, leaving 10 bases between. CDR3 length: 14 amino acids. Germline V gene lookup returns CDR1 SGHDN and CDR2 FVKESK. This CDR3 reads CASSLAGFNYGYTF. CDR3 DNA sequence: TGTGCCAGCAGCCTCGCAGGGTTTAACTATGGCTACACCTTC.

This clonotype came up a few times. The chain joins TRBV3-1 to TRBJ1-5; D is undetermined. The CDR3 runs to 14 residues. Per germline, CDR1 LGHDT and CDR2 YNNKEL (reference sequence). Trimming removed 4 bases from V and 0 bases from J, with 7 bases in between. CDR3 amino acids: CASSPDISNQPQHF. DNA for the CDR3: TGTGCCAGCAGCCCCGACATTAGCAATCAGCCCCAGCATTTT. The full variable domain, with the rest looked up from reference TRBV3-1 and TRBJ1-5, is DTAVSQTPKYLVTQMGNDKSIKCEQNLGHDTMYWYKQDSKKFLKIMFSYNNKELIINETVPNRFSPKSPDKAHLNLHINSLELGDSAVYFCASSPDISNQPQHFGDGTRLSIL.

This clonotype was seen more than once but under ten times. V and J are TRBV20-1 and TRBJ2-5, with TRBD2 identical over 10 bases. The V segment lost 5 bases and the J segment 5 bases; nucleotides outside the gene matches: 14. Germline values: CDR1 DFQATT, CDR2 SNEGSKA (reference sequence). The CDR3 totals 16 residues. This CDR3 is CSAGGKREGPGETQYF. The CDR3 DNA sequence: TGCAGTGCTGGTGGAAAGCGGGAGGGCCCTGGGGAGACCCAGTACTTC.

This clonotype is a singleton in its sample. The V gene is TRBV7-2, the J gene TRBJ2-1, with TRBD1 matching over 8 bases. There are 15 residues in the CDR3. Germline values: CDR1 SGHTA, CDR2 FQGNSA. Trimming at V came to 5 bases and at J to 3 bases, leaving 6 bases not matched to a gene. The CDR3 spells CASSRQGSLYNEQFF. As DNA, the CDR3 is TGTGCCAGCAGCCGACAGGGGTCCCTCTACAATGAGCAGTTCTTC. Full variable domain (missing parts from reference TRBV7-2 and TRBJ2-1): GAGVSQSPSNKVTEKGKDVELRCDPISGHTALYWYRQSLGQGLEFLIYFQGNSAPDKSGLPSDRFSAERTGGSVSTLTIQRTQQEDSAVYLCASSRQGSLYNEQFFGPGTRLTVL.

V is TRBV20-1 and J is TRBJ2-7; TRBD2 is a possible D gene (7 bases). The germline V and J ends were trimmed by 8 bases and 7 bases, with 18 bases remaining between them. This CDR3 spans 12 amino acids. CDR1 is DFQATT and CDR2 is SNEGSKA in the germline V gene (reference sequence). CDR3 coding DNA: TGCAGTCTCGGGAGGCAGGGGCGGGAGCAGTACTTC. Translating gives CSLGRQGREQYF.

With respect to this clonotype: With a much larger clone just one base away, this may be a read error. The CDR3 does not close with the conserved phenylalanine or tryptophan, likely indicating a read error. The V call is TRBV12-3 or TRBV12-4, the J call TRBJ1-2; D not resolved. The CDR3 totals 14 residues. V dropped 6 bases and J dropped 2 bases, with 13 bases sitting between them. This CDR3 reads CASSPVTGNYGYTL. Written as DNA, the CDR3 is TGTGCCAGCAGCCCCGTGACGGGAAACTATGGCTACACCCTC.

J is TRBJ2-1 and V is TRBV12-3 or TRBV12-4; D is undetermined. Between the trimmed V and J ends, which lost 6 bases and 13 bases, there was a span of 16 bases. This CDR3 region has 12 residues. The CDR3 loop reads CASSPEPGEQFF. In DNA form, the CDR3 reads TGTGCCAGCAGCCCTGAACCTGGGGAACAGTTCTTC.

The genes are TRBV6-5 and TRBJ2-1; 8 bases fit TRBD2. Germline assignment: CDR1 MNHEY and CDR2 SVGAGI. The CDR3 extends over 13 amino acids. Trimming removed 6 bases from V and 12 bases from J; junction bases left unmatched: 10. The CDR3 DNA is TGTGCCAGCAGCCCTCTAGCGGGCGGAGGGCAGTTCTTC. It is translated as CASSPLAGGGQFF.

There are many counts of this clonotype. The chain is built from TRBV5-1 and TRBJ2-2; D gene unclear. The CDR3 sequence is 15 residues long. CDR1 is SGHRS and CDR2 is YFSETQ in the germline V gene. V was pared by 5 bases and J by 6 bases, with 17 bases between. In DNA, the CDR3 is TGCGCCAGCAGTCCCACTACCAGAACGGCCGGGGAGCTGTTTTTT. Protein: CASSPTTRTAGELFF.

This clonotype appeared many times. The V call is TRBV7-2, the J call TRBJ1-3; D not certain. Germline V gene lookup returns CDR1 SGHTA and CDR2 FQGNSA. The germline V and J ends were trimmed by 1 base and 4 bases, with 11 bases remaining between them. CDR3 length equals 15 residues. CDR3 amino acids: CASSLGGLRGNTIYF. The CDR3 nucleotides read TGTGCCAGCAGCTTAGGAGGATTGAGGGGAAACACCATATATTTT.

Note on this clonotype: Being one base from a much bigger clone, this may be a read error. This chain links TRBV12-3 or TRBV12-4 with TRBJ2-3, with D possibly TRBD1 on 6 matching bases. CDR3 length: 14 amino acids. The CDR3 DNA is TGTGCCGGCAGCCCTTGGGCAGGGGAAGGTACGCAGTATTTT. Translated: CAGSPWAGEGTQYF.

Here the CDR3 reads CSVEEGGNTIYF. The CDR3 region has the DNA TGCAGCGTTGAAGAGGGGGGAAACACCATATATTTT. The chain recombines TRBV29-1 with TRBJ1-3; no reliable D call. Germline V CDR1 and CDR2: SQVTM, ANQGSEA. The CDR3 spans 12 residues. The V end lost 0 bases, the J end lost 4 bases, and 4 bases lay between the germline ends. The full variable domain, its missing parts supplied by reference TRBV29-1 and TRBJ1-3, is SAVISQKPSRDICQRGTSLTIQCQVDSQVTMMFWYRQQPGQSLTLIATANQGSEATYESGFVIDKFPISRPNLTFSTLTVSNMSPEDSSIYLCSVEEGGNTIYFGEGSWLTVV.

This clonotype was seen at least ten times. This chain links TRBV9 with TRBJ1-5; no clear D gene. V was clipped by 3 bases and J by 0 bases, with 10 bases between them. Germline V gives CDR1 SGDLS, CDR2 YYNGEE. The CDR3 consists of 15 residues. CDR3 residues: CASSGGGYSNQPQHF. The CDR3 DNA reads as TGTGCCAGCAGCGGGGGAGGATATAGCAATCAGCCCCAGCATTTT. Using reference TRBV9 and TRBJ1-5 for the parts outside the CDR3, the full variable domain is DSGVTQTPKHLITATGQRVTLRCSPRSGDLSVYWYQQSLDQGLQFLIQYYNGEERAKGNILERFSAQQFPDLHSELNLSSLELGDSALYFCASSGGGYSNQPQHFGDGTRLSIL.

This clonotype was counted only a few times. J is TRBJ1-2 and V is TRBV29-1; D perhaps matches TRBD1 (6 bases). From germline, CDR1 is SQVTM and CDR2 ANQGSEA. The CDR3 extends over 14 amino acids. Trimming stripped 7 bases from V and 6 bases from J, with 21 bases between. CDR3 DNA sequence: TGCAGCGCCTCTCCCGGGTGGGGGGCAGATGGCTACACCTTC. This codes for CSASPGWGADGYTF.

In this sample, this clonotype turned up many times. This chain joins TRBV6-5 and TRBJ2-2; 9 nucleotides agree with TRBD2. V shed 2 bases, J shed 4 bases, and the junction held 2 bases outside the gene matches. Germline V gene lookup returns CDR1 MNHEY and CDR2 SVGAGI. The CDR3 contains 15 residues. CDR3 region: CASSYPGLATGELFF. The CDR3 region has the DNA TGTGCCAGCAGTTACCCGGGACTAGCCACCGGGGAGCTGTTTTTT.

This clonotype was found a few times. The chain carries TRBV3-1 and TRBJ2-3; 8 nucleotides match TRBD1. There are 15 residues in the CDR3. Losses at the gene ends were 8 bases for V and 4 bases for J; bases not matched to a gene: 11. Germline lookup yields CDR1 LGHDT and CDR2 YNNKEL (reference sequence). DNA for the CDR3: TGTGCCAGCTGCCCCGGGACAGGTCCTCCAGATACGCAGTATTTT. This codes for CASCPGTGPPDTQYF.